The T cell receptor beta chain under discussion was sequenced for a study of beta chain features in type 1 diabetes. Looking at the study overall: Across all samples, around 98 million sorted cells were examined.

Regarding this clone: Its antigen remains unidentified.

Since all of the isolated RNA was reverse transcribed, expressed TCRB transcripts were what got sequenced. Repertoires were generated with immunoSEQ multiplex PCR, while TCRdb's copy carries only in-frame clones and drops some. This table holds around 500,000 clones, about 30% found once. General study results and limits: Diminished insertions and augmented deletions at VDJ junctions characterized type 1 diabetes patients. Cells carrying high TCR expression could end up over-represented when cDNA is sequenced. In every one of the four CD4+ subsets, TCRB CDR3s were moderately but significantly shorter in Type 1 diabetes patients.

This sequence originates from a man aged 18 to 30 in good health. The material sequenced was naive CD4+ T cells from blood.

CDR3 DNA sequence: TGTGCCAGCAGGGCAACAGTGAACACTGAAGCTTTCTTT. Amino acids: CASRATVNTEAFF. J is TRBJ1-1 and V is TRBV14; no clear D. CDR3 length: 13 residues. V was clipped by 6 bases and J by 0 bases, with 8 bases between them. Germline values: CDR1 SGHDN, CDR2 FVKESK. Complete variable domain (other parts from reference TRBV14 and TRBJ1-1): EAGVTQFPSHSVIEKGQTVTLRCDPISGHDNLYWYRRVMGKEIKFLLHFVKESKQDESGMPNNRFLAERTGGTYSTLKVQPAELEDSGVYFCASRATVNTEAFFGQGTRLTVV.